This TCR beta chain was captured in a study of blood T cell repertoires in COVID-19. Overall study: T cells, B-cell-depleted T cells, or PBMCs provided the cDNA or gDNA that served as material.

Authors' analysis steps: Estimated nucleated cell counts came from reference gene primer amplification. Profiled with immunoSEQ multiplex PCR; TCRdb holds only in-frame clones, not every one. V, J and clone size reflect that table, while D and trimming were determined from the DNA. Seen here are 55,000 to 65,000 clones, 79% observed once, and the top ten hold under 4%. Concerning this clone itself: A read error may account for a junction end that differs from germline.

CDR3 length: 15 amino acids. CDR1 LNHDA and CDR2 SQIVND come from the germline V gene (reference sequence). The genes are TRBV19 and TRBJ2-1; 13 bases match TRBD2. The sample taken for sequencing was peripheral blood. The source is a man aged 55-75 years with acute or convalescent COVID-19. Here the CDR3 reads CASSPQGLAGISGVF. CDR3 bases: TGTGCCAGTAGTCCCCAGGGACTAGCGGGGATTTCCGGGGTCTTC.